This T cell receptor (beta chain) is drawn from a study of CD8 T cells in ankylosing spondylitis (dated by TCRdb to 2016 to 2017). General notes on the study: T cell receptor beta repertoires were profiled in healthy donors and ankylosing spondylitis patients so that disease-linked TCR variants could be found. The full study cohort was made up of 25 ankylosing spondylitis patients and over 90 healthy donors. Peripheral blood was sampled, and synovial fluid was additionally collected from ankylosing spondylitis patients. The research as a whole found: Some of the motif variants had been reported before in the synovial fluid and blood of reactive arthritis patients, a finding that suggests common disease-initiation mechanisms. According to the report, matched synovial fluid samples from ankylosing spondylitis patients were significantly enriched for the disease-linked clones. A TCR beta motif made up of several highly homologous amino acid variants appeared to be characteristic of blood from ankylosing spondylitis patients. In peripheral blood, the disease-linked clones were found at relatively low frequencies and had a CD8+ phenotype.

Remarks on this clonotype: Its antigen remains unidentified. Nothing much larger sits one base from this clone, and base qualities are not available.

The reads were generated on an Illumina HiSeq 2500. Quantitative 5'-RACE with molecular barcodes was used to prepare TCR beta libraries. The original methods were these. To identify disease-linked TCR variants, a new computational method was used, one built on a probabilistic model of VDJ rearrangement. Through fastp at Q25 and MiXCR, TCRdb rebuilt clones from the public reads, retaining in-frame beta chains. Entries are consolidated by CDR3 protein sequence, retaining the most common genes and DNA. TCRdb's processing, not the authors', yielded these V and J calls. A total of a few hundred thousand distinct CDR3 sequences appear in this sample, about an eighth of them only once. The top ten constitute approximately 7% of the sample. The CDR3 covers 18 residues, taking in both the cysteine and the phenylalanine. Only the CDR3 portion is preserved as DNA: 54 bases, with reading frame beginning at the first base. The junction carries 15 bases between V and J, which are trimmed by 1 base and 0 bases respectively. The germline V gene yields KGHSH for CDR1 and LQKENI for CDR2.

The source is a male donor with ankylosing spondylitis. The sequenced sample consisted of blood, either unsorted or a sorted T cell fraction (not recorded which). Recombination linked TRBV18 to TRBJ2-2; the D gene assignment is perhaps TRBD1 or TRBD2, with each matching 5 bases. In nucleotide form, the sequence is TGTGCCAGCTCACCACTCGGGTGGGGACCGACGAACACCGGGGAGCTGTTTTTT. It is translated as CASSPLGWGPTNTGELFF.